The 5 T cell receptor beta chains below come from one sample, sequenced in a study of blood T cell repertoires in COVID-19. The data were produced by immunoSEQ multiplex PCR, yet TCRdb's version contains in-frame clones alone and is incomplete. The sample shows tens of thousands of clones, approximately 88% of them seen only once. Material: peripheral blood. These receptors were obtained from a man between 25 and 39 years old with acute or convalescent COVID-19.

This sequence joins TRBV9 and TRBJ1-5; D gene ambiguous. The V gene's germline CDR1 is SGDLS and CDR2 YYNGEE. The CDR3 has 13 residues. The V and J ends lost 4 bases and 4 bases respectively, with 9 bases between them. For the CDR3, the DNA is TGTGCCAGCAGCTCTACCCTAAATCAGCCCCAGCATTTT. It translates to CASSSTLNQPQHF.

This rearrangement joins TRBV12-2 to TRBJ2-1; no DNA check was done on the table's D call, TRBD2. TRBV12-2 is tagged as a pseudogene. The CDR3 is made up of 17 amino acids. The CDR3 loop reads CASRFHGSSTTYNEQFF. DNA of the CDR3: TGTGCAAGTCGCTTTCACGGATCTTCCACTACCTACAATGAGCAGTTCTTC.

This clone was seen more than once but under ten times. CDR3: CATNTRDGGDTQYF. The CDR3 coding sequence is TGTGCCACAAATACCCGGGACGGGGGAGATACGCAGTATTTT. The rearrangement links TRBV19 to TRBJ2-3, with a weak D call TRBD2 (6 bases). The CDR3 has 14 amino acids. V dropped 10 bases and J dropped 5 bases, with 19 bases sitting between them. Germline CDR1 and CDR2: LNHDA and SQIVND (reference sequence).

The chain links TRBV10-2 to TRBJ2-7, with a weak D call TRBD1 (5 bases). V shed 8 bases and J shed 3 bases, with 14 bases lying between them. Germline V lookup: CDR1 WSHSY, CDR2 SAAADI. This CDR3 contains 13 residues. CDR3 loop: CASGASRLYEQYF. As DNA, the CDR3 is TGCGCCAGCGGGGCAAGTCGCCTCTACGAGCAGTACTTC.

The CDR3 DNA is TGTGCCAGCAGCTCGACTCTGGACTCGCTTTTCCTCTCCTACAATGAGCAGTTCTTC. Residues: CASSSTLDSLFLSYNEQFF. The V call is TRBV11-2, the J call TRBJ2-1; weak D call: TRBD2 (5 bases). The CDR3 is 19 amino acids. Deletions cut 4 bases from V and 0 bases from J, with 22 bases between. Germline V gives CDR1 SGHAT, CDR2 FQNNGV.